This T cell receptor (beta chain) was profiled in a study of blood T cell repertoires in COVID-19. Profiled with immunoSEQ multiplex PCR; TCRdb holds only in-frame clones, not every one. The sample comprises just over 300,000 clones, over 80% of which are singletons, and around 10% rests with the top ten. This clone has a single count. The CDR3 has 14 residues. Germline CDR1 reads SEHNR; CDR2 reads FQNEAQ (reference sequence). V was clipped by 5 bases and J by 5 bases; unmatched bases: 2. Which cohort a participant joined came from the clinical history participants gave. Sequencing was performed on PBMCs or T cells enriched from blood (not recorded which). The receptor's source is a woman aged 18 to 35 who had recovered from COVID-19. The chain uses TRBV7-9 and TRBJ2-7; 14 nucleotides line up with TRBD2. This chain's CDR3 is CASSEGLAGDEQYF. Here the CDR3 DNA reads TGTGCCAGCAGCGAGGGACTAGCGGGAGACGAGCAGTACTTC.